This T cell receptor beta chain was documented in a study of identical twins. This clonotype was found a few times. MiXCR, applied by TCRdb to the 5' RACE reads, yields one record per CDR3 protein. Altogether some 590,000 distinct CDR3 sequences are present, 9.5% to 10% being singletons, with the ten largest covering around 3.2%. Trimming took 1 base from V and 4 from J, leaving 3 bases between them. Germline V gene lookup returns CDR1 MNHNY and CDR2 SVGAGI (reference sequence). The CDR3 covers 12 residues. These data were also reused for a study on yellow fever vaccine responses in identical twins.

This clonotype was obtained from a woman between 18 and 29 years old in good health. V usage is TRBV6-6 and J usage is TRBJ2-3; D gene unclear. The specimen was PBMCs. The chain's CDR3 is CASSYLSDTQYF. The CDR3 bases are TGTGCCAGCAGTTACTTGTCAGATACGCAGTATTTT.